The present T cell receptor (beta chain) was sequenced within a study of shared clonotypes between healthy human individuals (dated by TCRdb to about 2020). Context from the whole study: The cohort included three men and a couple of women between 18 and 49 years of age. To increase sequencing depth and limit assay-specific biases, different laboratories used diverse techniques to prepare libraries and sequence TCR repertoires. For each donor, three plates each were used for CD4 naive and CD4 memory, two plates were used for CD8 naive, and one plate was used for CD8 memory. Blood TCR repertoires of a handful of healthy adults were deeply sequenced to estimate repertoire size and the extent of clonotype sharing between individuals. Each donor's leukapheresis produced roughly between roughly 0.85 and 9 billion PBMCs. The full study reports these points: Incomplete sequencing was indicated by rarefaction of sorted-subset datasets, despite the large sequencing depth. Pairwise subsampling indicated that sequencing depth was expected to affect the degree of clonotype sharing among donors. Compared with non-shared clonotypes, the clonotypes found in all four sorted-subset donors had higher generation probabilities. Larger estimated clonotype richness was generally found for naive subsets than for memory subsets. Because the study included a small number of donors, the genetic and exposure-history diversity represented was limited. Across a few donors, approximately 4.6% of naive CD4, approximately 3.6% of naive CD8, roughly 2.3% of memory CD4, and roughly 0.4% of memory CD8 clonotypes were shared. Sampling was restricted to blood, and TCR repertoires in tissues likely differ from the TCR repertoires found in blood.

Taken from the germline V gene, the CDR1 and CDR2 loops are SQVTM and ANQGSEA. The trim is 7 bases for V and 6 bases for J, with a gap of 10 bases between the germline ends. Measured from the cysteine to the phenylalanine, the CDR3 is 10 residues long. The retained sequence is limited to the CDR3, 30 bases, with the frame set at the first base. Using the deep immunoSEQ assay, multiplex PCR amplified TCR CDR3 regions from genomic DNA. Genomic DNA extracted from each cell subset was distributed evenly over all wells of several immunoSEQ 96-well plates, and each plate served as one replicate. For sorted subsets, roughly 190 ng of genomic DNA, equivalent to tens of thousands of T cell genomes, went into each replicate PCR. Purified libraries were measured with a Qubit 3.0 fluorometer, size-checked on a Bioanalyzer 2100, and measured again with the KAPA Library Quantification kit. Every immunoSEQ 96-well plate was sequenced on a separate single-read 150-cycle Illumina NextSeq 550 flow cell. Per the authors' processing: Because the immunoSEQ output included only junctional sequences and no quality scores, the filtering could not be the same as the filtering used for full-length reads. Sequences were annotated with PyIR, a Python wrapper for IgBLAST v1.9, using IMGT germline references to assign V/J genes and CDR3. Reads were removed for weak V/J assignments (E-value above 1e-6), missing CDR3, stop codons, out-of-frame junctions, or ambiguous translated residues. V3J clonotypes were defined as sequences sharing the same inferred V gene, J gene, and CDR3 amino acid sequence. Percentage overlap between repertoires was calculated by dividing the number of shared unique clonotypes by the size of the smaller repertoire. Repertoire richness was assessed with RTK rarefaction, the Chao1 estimator, and Recon v2.1 estimates of unobserved clonotypes. For all TCRbeta clonotypes obtained by the gDNA method from several donors, generation probabilities were computed with OLGA. TCRdb took over this immuneACCESS table, retaining in-frame rearrangements with V and J assigned. Such tables are incomplete; in checked studies, under half of the missing clones stem from an unresolved V gene, and the remainder is unexplained. The DNA gave D and trimming, while V, J and clone size come from that table. The sample table lists roughly 890,000 clones, roughly 92% of them with a count of one. The ten largest account for 24% of the sample.

In regard to this clone: Its specific antigen is unknown. Within one base of it there is no much larger clone, and no base qualities were kept.

CD8 naive samples consisted of CD45RO-negative cells that were positively selected for CCR7, yielding a CD45RA+CCR7+ population without TemRA cells. The donors were healthy, HIV-negative adults who had no recently reported acute infections or vaccinations. All donors were Caucasian adults living in Nashville, Tennessee, USA. After blood collection by leukapheresis, PBMCs were isolated using Ficoll-Histopaque density gradient centrifugation and then cryopreserved in the vapor phase of liquid nitrogen. Purity and quantity of every magnetically sorted T cell population were checked by analytical flow cytometry. Each sorted fraction had its genomic DNA isolated and then quantified by UV absorbance on a Nanodrop 2000c.

Recombination connected TRBV29-1 to TRBJ2-7; the D region possibly corresponds to TRBD1 (5 bases align). Sample: naive CD8+ T cells sorted from blood. The meaning of the sample's cell subset or site label: CD45RA+CCR7+. The receptor comes from a young man in good health. The DNA sequence follows: TGCAGCGGCCAGGGTAGCGAGCAGTACTTC. Translated, it gives CSGQGSEQYF.